The 17 T cell receptor beta chains in this list originate from one sample, sequenced in a study of read filtering for tumor transcriptome and immune sequencing. The library was built from roughly 400 ng RNA with molecular barcoded adaptors for alpha/delta and beta/gamma chains. TCRdb recomputed calls from the reads with MiXCR, one row per CDR3 protein. The sample has some 120,000 distinct CDR3 sequences; 10% to 15% are singletons. Sequenced: a population of CD138-negative cells sorted from bone marrow. The receptors were gathered from a donor at least 40 years old with multiple myeloma.

There are many counts of this clonotype. The chain recombines TRBV9 with TRBJ2-7; 7 bases map to TRBD2. In germline, CDR1 is SGDLS, CDR2 YYNGEE. J lost 1 base, V lost 0 bases, and 10 bases had no gene match. This CDR3 is 17 amino acids long. In nucleotides, the CDR3 is TGTGCCAGCAGCGTAGGTCCGGCGGGAGATGTGTCCTACGAGCAGTACTTC. Residues: CASSVGPAGDVSYEQYF.

This clonotype was observed at least ten times. The V call is TRBV5-1, the J call TRBJ2-3, with D unclear. This CDR3 contains 14 residues. The V gene's germline CDR1 is SGHRS and CDR2 YFSETQ. Trimming pared 3 bases from V and 2 bases from J, leaving 10 bases between. The CDR3 DNA reads TGCGCCAGCAGCTCATTAGGGAACACAGATACGCAGTATTTT. Its translation is CASSSLGNTDTQYF.

This clonotype was seen many times. The chain uses TRBV2 and TRBJ1-1, with a weak D call TRBD1 (5 bases). The length of the CDR3 is 12 residues. The V end was cut by 7 bases, the J end by 4 bases, with 10 bases between. Germline loops: CDR1 SNHLY, CDR2 FYNNEI. In DNA, the CDR3 is TGTGCCAGCAATGGACATAGCACTGAAGCTTTCTTT. It is translated as CASNGHSTEAFF. Complete variable domain (other parts from reference TRBV2 and TRBJ1-1): EPEVTQTPSHQVTQMGQEVILRCVPISNHLYFYWYRQILGQKVEFLVSFYNNEISEKSEIFDDQFSVERPDGSNFTLKIRSTKLEDSAMYFCASNGHSTEAFFGQGTRLTVV.

There are many counts of this clonotype. The rearrangement uses TRBV4-1 and TRBJ2-7; D gene uncertain. Germline values: CDR1 MGHRA, CDR2 YSYEKL. This CDR3 has 14 residues. V gave up 0 bases and J gave up 6 bases, with 12 bases separating them. CDR3 DNA sequence: TGCGCCAGCAGCCAAGATTATAGTTTGGTCGAGCAGTACTTC. Translation gives CASSQDYSLVEQYF.

This clonotype was detected ten times or more. The CDR3 DNA sequence: TGTGCCAGCAGCTTAAACTATTACAATGAGCAGTTCTTC. This encodes CASSLNYYNEQFF. This sequence joins TRBV11-3 and TRBJ2-1; no clear D. The CDR3 runs to 13 residues. The germline V and J ends were trimmed by 2 bases and 4 bases, with 6 bases remaining between them. Germline V CDR1 and CDR2: SGHNT, YENEEA.

The V gene is TRBV20-1, the J gene TRBJ2-3; 7 nucleotides align to TRBD2. Germline-derived CDR1 and CDR2 are DFQATT and SNEGSKA (reference sequence). V shed 3 bases and J 5 bases; nucleotides not matched to a gene: 14. This CDR3 has 16 amino acids. The DNA of the CDR3 is TGCAGTGCTAGGGGACTGGCGGGAGTGAGTGTAGATACGCAGTATTTT. It encodes CSARGLAGVSVDTQYF.

This clonotype has only a few counts. V usage is TRBV20-1 and J usage is TRBJ2-2, with 10 nucleotides matching TRBD2. CDR3 length: 15 residues. Germline V CDR1 and CDR2: DFQATT, SNEGSKA (reference sequence). V gave up 0 bases and J gave up 7 bases; unmatched junction bases: 5. CDR3 loop: CSARDQLAGVGELFF. CDR3 DNA sequence: TGCAGTGCTAGAGATCAGCTAGCGGGAGTCGGGGAGCTGTTTTTT.

This clonotype has ten or more counts. V and J are TRBV7-2 and TRBJ2-2, with TRBD2 identical over 9 bases. Germline assignment: CDR1 SGHTA and CDR2 FQGNSA. The V gene end was trimmed by 6 bases and the J gene end by 1 base; junction bases not matched to a gene: 6. This CDR3 is 16 amino acids long. CDR3 nucleotide sequence: TGTGCCAGCAGTTTTAGCGGGAGTAGGAACACCGGGGAGCTGTTTTTT. As protein: CASSFSGSRNTGELFF.

This clonotype was recorded many times. V and J are TRBV7-9 and TRBJ2-1, with 13 bases identical to TRBD2. The germline V gene encodes CDR1 SEHNR and CDR2 FQNEAQ (reference sequence). Trimming cost V 2 bases and J 6 bases; bases outside gene matches: 4. The CDR3 consists of 16 residues. The CDR3: CASSLKGLAGLNEQFF. The CDR3 DNA reads TGTGCCAGCAGCTTAAAGGGACTAGCGGGACTCAATGAGCAGTTCTTC.

This clonotype showed up many times. This chain joins TRBV3-1 and TRBJ2-3, with 9 positions matching TRBD2. CDR1 is LGHDT, CDR2 YNNKEL, per germline (reference sequence). The CDR3 consists of 16 residues. Unmatched junction bases numbered 4, after V lost 2 bases and J lost 1 base. In nucleotides, the CDR3 is TGTGCCAGCAGCCAACTCCCTAGCGGGGGCACAGATACGCAGTATTTT. This sequence encodes CASSQLPSGGTDTQYF.

This clonotype was counted at least ten times. The CDR3 bases are TGTGCCAGCAGCCTTACTAGCGGGAGTAACAATGAGCAGTTCTTC. Translating gives CASSLTSGSNNEQFF. The rearrangement joins TRBV7-2 to TRBJ2-1; 11 bases agree with TRBD2. V shed 5 bases, J shed 5 bases, and the junction held 5 bases outside the gene matches. The CDR3 covers 15 residues. The germline V gene has CDR1 SGHTA and CDR2 FQGNSA.

This clonotype came up many times. CDR3 region: CAGQGRVLDTQYF. The CDR3 region has the DNA TGTGCCGGACAGGGTCGAGTCCTAGATACGCAGTATTTT. V usage is TRBV30 and J usage is TRBJ2-3; 8 bases align to TRBD1. The germline CDR1 and CDR2 sequences are GTSNPN and SVGIG (reference sequence). V gave up 8 bases and J gave up 5 bases; unmatched junction bases: 9. This CDR3 has 13 residues.

This clonotype was seen many times. V gene TRBV5-4 combines with J gene TRBJ1-1; D unclear. CDR1 and CDR2 (germline): SGHNT, YYREEE (reference sequence). V shed 5 bases and J shed 1 base, with 12 bases lying between them. This CDR3 region has 14 residues. Here the CDR3 DNA reads TGTGCCAGCAGGTCCGAAATCTCGAACACTGAAGCTTTCTTT. Protein product: CASRSEISNTEAFF.

This clonotype was counted ten times or more. J is TRBJ2-5 and V is TRBV29-1; D possibly corresponds to TRBD1 (7 bases). Germline V gene data show CDR1 as SQVTM and CDR2 as ANQGSEA. Trimming stripped 3 bases from V and 7 bases from J, with 30 bases between. CDR3 size: 18 residues. The CDR3 nucleotides are TGCAGCGTTGAGGGCCGGGGTCCACCTCAACTAGCAGGGGGGACCCAGTACTTC. This translates into CSVEGRGPPQLAGGTQYF.

This clonotype was seen at least ten times. The chain uses TRBV29-1 and TRBJ1-1; a weak D match, TRBD1 (6 bases). Germline V gene lookup returns CDR1 SQVTM and CDR2 ANQGSEA. V was clipped by 3 bases and J by 1 base, with 18 bases between them. The CDR3 loop spans 16 amino acids. The CDR3 protein is CSVDPGTRGWNTEAFF. CDR3 DNA sequence: TGCAGCGTTGACCCGGGGACAAGGGGGTGGAACACTGAAGCTTTCTTT.

This clonotype was seen at least ten times. The chain recombines TRBV5-4 with TRBJ1-1; the D gene is possibly TRBD1 (6 bases). The CDR3 totals 14 residues. The germline V gene encodes CDR1 SGHNT and CDR2 YYREEE (reference sequence). V was trimmed by 4 bases and J by 1 base, leaving 11 bases between them. This CDR3 is CASSTGLRNTEAFF. CDR3 nucleotides: TGTGCCAGCAGCACAGGGTTACGGAACACTGAAGCTTTCTTT.

This clonotype was detected many times. The V call is TRBV20-1, the J call TRBJ2-1, with TRBD2 matching over 13 bases. Germline assignment: CDR1 DFQATT and CDR2 SNEGSKA (reference sequence). V lost 3 bases and J lost 7; bases outside the gene matches: 6. The CDR3 extends over 15 amino acids. The CDR3: CSARATSGRGNEQFF. For the CDR3, the DNA is TGCAGTGCTAGGGCAACTAGCGGGAGGGGGAATGAGCAGTTCTTC.